This entry lists 29 T cell receptor beta chains sequenced from one sample in a study of T cell repertoires in cytomegalovirus infection. These TCRs' antigens remain unknown. TCRdb analysed the reads with MiXCR anew, one entry per CDR3 protein. Here the sample spans approximately 100,000 distinct CDR3 sequences, about 28% being singletons. Sample: CD8+ T cells from cultured PBMCs, taken from culture after CMV antigen stimulation. All receptors come from a human donor in good health (CMV status not recorded). Some clones in this sample may be carry-over from other donors' samples.

This clonotype showed up just a few times. This chain uses TRBV20-1 with TRBJ1-1; 7 bases match TRBD1. The CDR3 consists of 15 residues. Germline CDR1 is DFQATT and CDR2 is SNEGSKA (reference sequence). Trimming removed 3 bases from V and 0 bases from J; junction bases left unmatched: 7. CDR3 in DNA: TGCAGTGCTAGTGGGGACAGCTTCTTGAACACTGAAGCTTTCTTT. It is translated as CSASGDSFLNTEAFF.

The chain combines TRBV19 with TRBJ2-1; D gene ambiguous. V lost 11 bases, J lost 6 bases, and 11 bases lay in between. The germline V gene has CDR1 LNHDA and CDR2 SQIVND (reference sequence). The CDR3 totals 11 residues. The CDR3 DNA is TGTGCCTCTCTCGTTGGCAATGAGCAGTTCTTC. As protein: CASLVGNEQFF.

The gene calls are TRBV11-1 and TRBJ2-1, with D unclear. V was clipped by 5 bases and J by 9 bases, with 14 bases between them. Germline CDR1 SGHAT, CDR2 FQDESV (reference sequence). The CDR3 is 13 residues long. Here the CDR3 DNA reads TGTGCCAGCAGCCCTGGGCCGTTCCTTGAGCAGTTCTTC. Translated, it gives CASSPGPFLEQFF.

The genes are TRBV12-3 or TRBV12-4 and TRBJ1-2, with TRBD1 as a possible D gene (6 bases). The V end was cut by 4 bases, the J end by 5 bases, with 20 bases between. The length of the CDR3 is 16 residues. CDR3 sequence (DNA): TGTGCCAGCAGTTCAACGGACAGCCTCCGGAAATATGGCTACACCTTC. This translates into CASSSTDSLRKYGYTF.

The DNA of the CDR3 is TGCAGCGTTTTGGACAGCTACGAGCAGTACTTC. This translates into CSVLDSYEQYF. The rearrangement uses TRBV29-1 and TRBJ2-7; D possibly corresponds to TRBD1 (6 bases). The CDR3 length is 11 residues. Trimming took 5 bases from V and 3 from J, leaving 8 bases between them. Looked up from germline, CDR1 is SQVTM and CDR2 is ANQGSEA.

There are a few counts of this clonotype. This rearrangement joins TRBV5-3 to TRBJ1-3; D call uncertain. TRBV5-3 is filed as an ORF, its function uncertain. Deletions cut 4 bases from V and 3 bases from J, with 20 bases between. The CDR3 runs to 17 residues. The CDR3 DNA reads TGTGCCAGAAGCCCCGACCCCAGTGGAAAGGATGGAAACACCATATATTTT. Translation: CARSPDPSGKDGNTIYF.

This clonotype has ten or more counts. This chain connects TRBV4-1 to TRBJ2-7; unclear D gene. The CDR3 runs to 14 residues. Germline V gene sequence: CDR1 MGHRA, CDR2 YSYEKL. Trimming took 0 bases from V and 2 from J, leaving 8 bases between them. CDR3 in amino acids: CASSQDQGTYEQYF. The CDR3, as DNA: TGCGCCAGCAGCCAAGATCAAGGGACCTACGAGCAGTACTTC.

Ten or more counts support this clonotype. This sequence joins TRBV7-9 and TRBJ2-3, with TRBD2 matching over 13 bases. Germline CDR1 and CDR2: SEHNR and FQNEAQ (reference sequence). The ends lost 8 bases at V and 7 bases at J; junction bases unmatched: 9. This CDR3 is 15 amino acids long. The CDR3 loop reads CASEAQTSGRNTQYF. CDR3 coding DNA: TGTGCCAGCGAAGCACAGACTAGCGGGAGGAATACGCAGTATTTT.

About this clonotype: This sequence may be a read error, since a much larger clone differs from it by one base. The chain couples TRBV12-3 or TRBV12-4 to TRBJ1-1; tentatively, D is TRBD1 (5 bases). Trimming removed 8 bases from V and 9 bases from J, with 25 bases in between. The CDR3 totals 15 residues. The DNA for the CDR3 is TGTGCCAGCGGAACCCGGGGGTTGGGGCGTCCGAAAGCTTTCTTT. Amino acid sequence: CASGTRGLGRPKAFF.

CDR3 bases: TGTGCCAGCAGTCCTACCGGGACAGGGATAAGCTATGGCTACACCTTC. Translation gives CASSPTGTGISYGYTF. The genes are TRBV6-6 and TRBJ1-2; 9 bases match TRBD1. Looked up from germline, CDR1 is MNHNY and CDR2 is SVGAGI (reference sequence). The CDR3 is made up of 16 amino acids. Losses at the gene ends were 5 bases for V and 4 bases for J; bases not matched to a gene: 11.

This clonotype turned up a few times. The V call is TRBV27, the J call TRBJ2-7; D is ambiguous. Germline lookup yields CDR1 MNHEY and CDR2 SMNVEV (reference sequence). V lost 5 bases, J lost 0 bases, and 17 bases lay in between. CDR3 length equals 16 residues. The CDR3 DNA reads as TGTGCCAGCAGTGCAATGGGTGATGGATTCTCCTACGAGCAGTACTTC. It encodes CASSAMGDGFSYEQYF.

This clonotype was found many times. V and J are TRBV12-3 or TRBV12-4 and TRBJ1-4; 7 bases map to TRBD1. V lost 4 bases to trimming and J lost 8 bases; unmatched junction nucleotides: 4. The CDR3 runs 13 residues. Here the CDR3 DNA reads TGTGCCAGCAGTTCTACAGGGGAAGAAAAACTGTTTTTT. Amino acids: CASSSTGEEKLFF.

The rearrangement links TRBV6-6 to TRBJ1-5; D not resolved. Trimming shortened V by 2 bases and J by 3 bases, and 8 bases separated the two germline ends. The germline V gene encodes CDR1 MNHNY and CDR2 SVGAGI (reference sequence). The CDR3 is 14 residues long. The CDR3 DNA sequence: TGTGCCAGCAGTTACGTTGGATCCAATCAGCCCCAGCATTTT. This codes for CASSYVGSNQPQHF.

This clonotype turned up a few times. The J gene is TRBJ1-1, the V gene TRBV7-9; D might be TRBD1 (5 bases). Germline V gene data show CDR1 as SEHNR and CDR2 as FQNEAQ (reference sequence). V was shortened by 2 bases and J by 1 base, with 8 bases between the two germline ends. The CDR3 runs to 14 residues. In DNA, the CDR3 is TGTGCCAGCAGCTTACTTAGGGGGAACACTGAAGCTTTCTTT. Protein: CASSLLRGNTEAFF.

This clonotype was observed a few times. The chain joins TRBV6-2 or TRBV6-3 to TRBJ1-4; tentative D call: TRBD1 (6 bases). The CDR3 runs to 16 residues. Germline CDR1 is MNHEY and CDR2 is SVGEGT. Trimming left V 0 bases short and J 8 bases short, with 16 bases between. The CDR3 nucleotides are TGTGCCAGCAGTTACTCGGTTACAGGGATGTGGGAAAAACTGTTTTTT. It is translated as CASSYSVTGMWEKLFF.

This clonotype showed up just a few times. An end of the junction does not agree with germline; a read error may underlie this. The J gene is TRBJ1-1, the V gene TRBV20-1; tentatively, D is TRBD1 (5 bases). From germline, CDR1 is DFQATT and CDR2 SNEGSKA (reference sequence). CDR3 length: 14 amino acids. The CDR3 bases are TGCAGTGCCTCGGAAGGGGTCATGAACACTGAATCTTTCTTT. It encodes CSASEGVMNTESFF.

This sequence joins TRBV20-1 and TRBJ1-5; 12 nucleotides agree with TRBD1. The germline V gene encodes CDR1 DFQATT and CDR2 SNEGSKA (reference sequence). The trim removed 4 bases at V and 8 bases at J, leaving 15 bases unmatched. The CDR3 has 17 amino acids. CDR3 coding DNA: TGCAGTGCTACCTCCGGGACAGGGGGCTCCCGGGGAGAGCCCCAGCATTTT. As protein: CSATSGTGGSRGEPQHF.

This clonotype was counted a single time. The J gene is TRBJ2-3, the V gene TRBV7-6; the D gene is possibly TRBD1 (7 bases). Trimming shortened V by 5 bases and J by 3 bases, and 21 bases separated the two germline ends. CDR1 is SGHVS and CDR2 is FNYEAQ in the germline V gene. The CDR3 has 17 residues. CDR3 nucleotides: TGTGCCAGCAGCCCCCTCGGAGGGGGCTCTTGGACAGATACGCAGTATTTT. Protein product: CASSPLGGGSWTDTQYF.

The chain uses TRBV12-3 or TRBV12-4 and TRBJ2-2; D might be TRBD1 or TRBD2, each matching 5 bases. Trimming shortened V by 5 bases and J by 6 bases, and 13 bases separated the two germline ends. The CDR3 contains 14 residues. As DNA, the CDR3 is TGTGCCAGCAGTCGCCTCGGGGACCCCGGGGAGCTGTTTTTT. Its translation is CASSRLGDPGELFF.

The chain uses TRBV28 and TRBJ2-1; weak D call: TRBD1 (5 bases). V was cut by 0 bases and J by 11 bases, with 11 bases left in between. Germline CDR1 and CDR2: MDHEN and SYDVKM. The CDR3 sequence is 13 residues long. CDR3 sequence (DNA): TGTGCCAGCAGTTTATGGGGGCCCGAACAGCAGTTCTTC. Protein: CASSLWGPEQQFF.

This chain joins TRBV7-9 and TRBJ2-1; 8 nucleotides agree with TRBD1. The CDR3 totals 16 residues. V was pared by 5 bases and J by 2 bases, with 8 bases of the junction left unmatched. Germline V gene sequence: CDR1 SEHNR, CDR2 FQNEAQ (reference sequence). CDR3 sequence: CASSPGQGDTYNEQFF. CDR3 sequence (DNA): TGTGCCAGCAGCCCCGGACAGGGTGATACCTACAATGAGCAGTTCTTC. The full variable domain, with the rest looked up from reference TRBV7-9 and TRBJ2-1, is DTGVSQNPRHKITKRGQNVTFRCDPISEHNRLYWYRQTLGQGPEFLTYFQNEAQLEKSRLLSDRFSAERPKGSFSTLEIQRTEQGDSAMYLCASSPGQGDTYNEQFFGPGTRLTVL.

This clonotype has at least ten counts. The rearrangement joins TRBV7-2 to TRBJ1-2; D perhaps matches TRBD1 (6 bases). Germline V gives CDR1 SGHTA, CDR2 FQGNSA. This CDR3 contains 15 residues. The V gene lost 7 bases and the J gene lost 3 bases, with 18 bases spanning the gap. The CDR3 spells CASTPYGGAYYGYTF. In nucleotides, the CDR3 is TGTGCCAGCACCCCCTATGGGGGCGCTTACTATGGCTACACCTTC.

This clonotype is deemed medium-sized. The chain employs TRBV4-1 and TRBJ1-1; no reliable D call. The CDR3 has 14 residues. The V end was cut by 1 base, the J end by 8 bases, with 14 bases between. Germline CDR1 MGHRA, CDR2 YSYEKL. Here the CDR3 reads CASSQGPLSVEAFF. CDR3 coding DNA: TGCGCCAGCAGCCAAGGACCCCTTAGTGTAGAAGCTTTCTTT.

The chain links TRBV19 to TRBJ2-3; 7 nucleotides agree with TRBD2. Per germline, CDR1 LNHDA and CDR2 SQIVND (reference sequence). There are 16 residues in the CDR3. The ends lost 3 bases at V and 0 bases at J; junction bases unmatched: 6. The CDR3 nucleotides are TGTGCCAGTAGTATTCTGGGGGGGACCAGCACAGATACGCAGTATTTT. It specifies CASSILGGTSTDTQYF.

This sequence joins TRBV7-9 and TRBJ2-6; D could derive from TRBD1 or TRBD2 (5 bases each). Germline CDR1 reads SEHNR; CDR2 reads FQNEAQ (reference sequence). CDR3 length: 18 amino acids. The V and J ends lost 5 bases and 0 bases respectively, with 17 bases between them. CDR3 in DNA: TGTGCCAGCAGCGACGACCGAAGGGACCGCTCTGGGGCCAACGTCCTGACTTTC. Amino acids: CASSDDRRDRSGANVLTF.

This chain uses TRBV28 with TRBJ2-1; 12 bases are shared with TRBD2. The CDR3 length is 19 residues. CDR1 and CDR2 (germline): MDHEN, SYDVKM. Losses at the gene ends were 6 bases for V and 0 bases for J; bases not matched to a gene: 12. CDR3 in amino acids: CASSPRASGGVSSYNEQFF. Here the CDR3 DNA reads TGTGCCAGCAGCCCGCGGGCTAGCGGGGGGGTTAGCTCCTACAATGAGCAGTTCTTC.

The rearrangement uses TRBV12-3 or TRBV12-4 and TRBJ2-2; the match to TRBD1 covers 9 bases. This CDR3 region has 14 residues. Germline trimming cut 4 bases from V and 8 bases from J; bases unmatched to any gene: 5. The CDR3 is CASSSGTGSGELFF. In DNA, the CDR3 is TGTGCCAGCAGTTCGGGGACAGGGTCAGGGGAGCTGTTTTTT.

The chain couples TRBV5-1 to TRBJ1-1; 10 bases align to TRBD1. The CDR3 is made up of 18 amino acids. Germline V gene sequence: CDR1 SGHRS, CDR2 YFSETQ. Trimming cost V 4 bases and J 3 bases; bases outside gene matches: 15. The chain's CDR3 is CASSLLTGGWMEDTEAFF. The CDR3 DNA follows: TGCGCCAGCAGCCTGTTGACAGGGGGCTGGATGGAGGACACTGAAGCTTTCTTT. The variable domain in full, completed from reference TRBV5-1 and TRBJ1-1, reads KAGVTQTPRYLIKTRGQQVTLSCSPISGHRSVSWYQQTPGQGLQFLFEYFSETQRNKGNFPGRFSGRQFSNSRSEMNVSTLELGDSALYLCASSLLTGGWMEDTEAFFGQGTRLTVV.

This chain uses TRBV9 with TRBJ1-1, with D unclear. CDR3 length: 11 residues. Germline CDR1 is SGDLS and CDR2 is YYNGEE. V shed 3 bases and J shed 4 bases, with 4 bases lying between them. CDR3 loop: CASSGITEAFF. The CDR3 region has the DNA TGTGCCAGCAGCGGAATCACTGAAGCTTTCTTT.